This TCR beta chain is from a study of CD8+CD57+ T cells in acquired aplastic anemia. General study points: Controls did not differ significantly from patients in CD8+ Simpson's diversity.

This clonotype was counted at least ten times. Its specificity is unknown. Profiling that covered TCR beta VDJ and CDR3 relied on genomic DNA as its template. TCRdb reprocessed the reads with MiXCR, giving one entry per CDR3 protein. The table includes about 190,000 distinct CDR3 sequences, roughly half detected once. The CDR3 loop spans 15 amino acids. Germline V gene sequence: CDR1 LGHNA, CDR2 YSLEER. V was clipped by 0 bases and J by 3 bases, with 8 bases between them. This TCR was recovered from a human donor in good health, serving as a control. The rearrangement joins TRBV4-3 to TRBJ2-2; D remains ambiguous. The sample was sorted CD4+, CD8+, or CD8+CD57+ T cells (not recorded which) from PBMCs. The CDR3 here is CASSQEAAHTGELFF. CDR3 in DNA: TGCGCCAGCAGCCAAGAGGCGGCACACACCGGGGAGCTGTTTTTT.